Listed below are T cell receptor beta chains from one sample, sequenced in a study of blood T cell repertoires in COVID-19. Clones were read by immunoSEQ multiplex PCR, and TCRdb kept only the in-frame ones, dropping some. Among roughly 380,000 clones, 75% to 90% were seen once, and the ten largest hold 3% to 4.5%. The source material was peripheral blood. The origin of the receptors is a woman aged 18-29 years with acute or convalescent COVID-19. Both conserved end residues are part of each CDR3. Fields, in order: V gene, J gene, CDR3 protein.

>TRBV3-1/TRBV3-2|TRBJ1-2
CASSPVTAHYGYTF
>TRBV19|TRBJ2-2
CASRTREGQGTGELFF
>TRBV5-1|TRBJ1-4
CASSPILTGGKLFF
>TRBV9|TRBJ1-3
CASSGTGGSGNTIYF
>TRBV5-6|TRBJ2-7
CASSFRDRTYEQYF
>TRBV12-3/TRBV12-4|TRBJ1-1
CASSFSRQTEAFF
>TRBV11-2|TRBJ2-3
CASSFSGGVGTDTQYF
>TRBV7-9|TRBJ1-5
CASSLGTGQSNQPQHF
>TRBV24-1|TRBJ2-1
CATASGSYNEQFF
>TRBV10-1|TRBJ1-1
CASREREGLNTEAFF
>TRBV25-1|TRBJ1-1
CASSVTGEGDTEAFF
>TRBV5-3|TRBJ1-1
CARSLVREAFF
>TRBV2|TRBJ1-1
CASSGQGEGEAFF